These 28 T cell receptor beta chains share one sample of origin, sequenced in a study of control samples from healthy donors and cancer patients. TCRdb's table, derived via immunoSEQ multiplex PCR, lists solely in-frame clones and lacks some. The sample holds about 120,000 clones, around 90% seen once. What was sequenced was blood. These receptors originate from a woman in her 70s in good health.

The gene calls are TRBV11-2 and TRBJ1-2; D unclear. Germline V lookup: CDR1 SGHAT, CDR2 FQNNGV. Trimming cost V 1 base and J 8 bases, with 11 bases left between them. There are 13 residues in the CDR3. The CDR3 protein is CASSLGEGRGYTF. The CDR3, as DNA: TGTGCCAGCAGCTTAGGGGAGGGTAGGGGCTACACCTTC. Using reference TRBV11-2 and TRBJ1-2 for the parts outside the CDR3, the full variable domain is EAGVAQSPRYKIIEKRQSVAFWCNPISGHATLYWYQQILGQGPKLLIQFQNNGVVDDSQLPKDRFSAERLKGVDSTLKIQPAKLEDSAVYLCASSLGEGRGYTFGSGTRLTVV.

Only a few counts were recorded for this clone. The V and J genes are TRBV18 and TRBJ2-3; 8 bases fit TRBD2. V gave up 1 base and J gave up 2 bases; unmatched junction bases: 2. This CDR3 spans 15 amino acids. Per germline, CDR1 KGHSH and CDR2 LQKENI. In nucleotides, the CDR3 is TGTGCCAGCTCACCACTAGCGGGGCTCACAGATACGCAGTATTTT. It encodes CASSPLAGLTDTQYF.

This clone came up once. The chain uses TRBV7-8 and TRBJ2-3; possibly TRBD2 for D (5 bases). The CDR3 spans 16 residues. The germline V gene encodes CDR1 SGHVS and CDR2 FQNEAQ. Between the trimmed V and J ends, which lost 0 bases and 0 bases, there was a span of 10 bases. DNA for the CDR3: TGTGCCAGCAGCTTAGCAAGGACTGCTAGCACAGATACGCAGTATTTT. This codes for CASSLARTASTDTQYF.

This chain's CDR3 is CASSQVVSRGSDNYGYTF. The CDR3 bases are TGCGCCAGCAGCCAAGTTGTTTCTCGGGGCAGCGACAACTATGGCTACACCTTC. V usage is TRBV4-3 and J usage is TRBJ1-2, with a tentative D call TRBD1 (5 bases). In germline, CDR1 is LGHNA, CDR2 YSLEER. This CDR3 is 18 amino acids long. Trimming left V 1 base short and J 2 bases short, with 20 bases between.

The chain combines TRBV27 with TRBJ1-1; D may be TRBD1 (5 bases). This CDR3 is built from 13 residues. The germline V and J ends were trimmed by 8 bases and 6 bases, with 16 bases remaining between them. Germline V gene sequence: CDR1 MNHEY, CDR2 SMNVEV (reference sequence). The CDR3 protein is CASVPQGRAEAFF. The CDR3, as DNA: TGTGCCAGCGTCCCCCAGGGAAGGGCTGAAGCTTTCTTT.

The V call is TRBV5-4, the J call TRBJ1-1, with 11 bases identical to TRBD1. With V trimmed by 0 bases and J by 5 bases, 6 bases remained unmatched. CDR1 is SGHNT and CDR2 is YYREEE in the germline V gene (reference sequence). The CDR3 is 16 residues long. The CDR3 nucleotides are TGTGCCAGCAGCTTGGGAGGGACAGGGGGGCGGACTGAAGCTTTCTTT. It codes for CASSLGGTGGRTEAFF.

The chain uses TRBV10-2 and TRBJ1-4, with TRBD1 as a possible D gene (6 bases). Trimming removed 6 bases at V and 8 bases at J, with 16 bases between. Germline V gene sequence: CDR1 WSHSY, CDR2 SAAADI. The CDR3 is 14 amino acids. CDR3 nucleotide sequence: TGCGCCAGCAGGGACCGGGGGACAATGGAAAAACTGTTTTTT. This translates into CASRDRGTMEKLFF.

The rearrangement uses TRBV2 and TRBJ2-1; the D gene is possibly TRBD1 (5 bases). CDR3 length equals 16 residues. The V gene lost 6 bases and the J gene lost 9 bases, with 24 bases spanning the gap. Per the germline V gene, CDR1 is SNHLY and CDR2 is FYNNEI. The CDR3 DNA sequence: TGTGCCAGCAGCGAGAGTGGGCAGGGTGGGGTTCGTGAGCAGTTCTTC. Its protein is CASSESGQGGVREQFF.

There are a few counts of this clone. The CDR3 nucleotides are TGTGCCAGCAGCTTGAGAACAGGGGGCTTTTTTGACACCGGGGAGCTGTTTTTT. Its translation is CASSLRTGGFFDTGELFF. This chain joins TRBV7-9 and TRBJ2-2, with 9 nucleotides matching TRBD1. Germline CDR1 is SEHNR and CDR2 is FQNEAQ (reference sequence). There are 18 residues in the CDR3. With V trimmed by 3 bases and J by 3 bases, 11 bases remained unmatched. Full variable domain (outside the CDR3, taken from reference TRBV7-9 and TRBJ2-2): DTGVSQNPRHKITKRGQNVTFRCDPISEHNRLYWYRQTLGQGPEFLTYFQNEAQLEKSRLLSDRFSAERPKGSFSTLEIQRTEQGDSAMYLCASSLRTGGFFDTGELFFGEGSRLTVL.

DNA for the CDR3: TGCAGCGTTACTCCAAGGAGCTCCTACGAGCAGTACTTC. This encodes CSVTPRSSYEQYF. The chain links TRBV29-1 to TRBJ2-7; D remains ambiguous. Trimming took 5 bases from V and 0 from J, leaving 11 bases between them. CDR1 is SQVTM and CDR2 is ANQGSEA in the germline V gene. This CDR3 region has 13 residues.

Worth noting for this clone: This specimen includes other DNA sequences encoding the same CDR3. V is TRBV10-3 and J is TRBJ2-7; D call uncertain. The germline V gene has CDR1 ENHRY and CDR2 SYGVKD. The CDR3 sequence is 12 residues long. Trimming shortened V by 0 bases and J by 3 bases, and 3 bases separated the two germline ends. CDR3 sequence reads: CAISESSYEQYF. The CDR3 nucleotides read TGTGCCATCAGTGAGTCCAGCTACGAGCAGTACTTC.

This chain uses TRBV19 with TRBJ1-5; 12 bases match TRBD1. CDR3 length: 16 residues. Germline V gives CDR1 LNHDA, CDR2 SQIVND (reference sequence). The junction had 11 bases not matched to a gene; V was cut back by 6 bases and J by 8 bases. The CDR3 nucleotides are TGTGCCAGTAGAGGGACCGGGACAGGGGGCCGAAAGCCCCAGCATTTT. This codes for CASRGTGTGGRKPQHF.

This sequence joins TRBV7-2 and TRBJ1-2; D is unresolved. The CDR3 sequence is 15 residues long. Germline V gene lookup returns CDR1 SGHTA and CDR2 FQGNSA. V lost 2 bases to trimming and J lost 4 bases, with 14 bases between them. The DNA for the CDR3 is TGTGCCAGCAGCTTATCCGGGGATATAGTCTATGGCTACACCTTC. This encodes CASSLSGDIVYGYTF.

The chain uses TRBV2 and TRBJ1-1, with D hard to call. Germline-derived CDR1 and CDR2 are SNHLY and FYNNEI. V was trimmed by 6 bases and J by 5 bases, leaving 16 bases between them. The length of the CDR3 is 14 residues. CDR3 protein: CASSEIWERTEAFF. CDR3 in DNA: TGTGCCAGCAGCGAAATATGGGAACGGACTGAAGCTTTCTTT.

This chain connects TRBV19 to TRBJ1-2; possible D gene TRBD1, 5 bases. Between the trimmed V and J ends, which lost 3 bases and 3 bases, there was a span of 11 bases. This CDR3 spans 14 amino acids. Germline CDR1 LNHDA, CDR2 SQIVND (reference sequence). Here the CDR3 reads CASSIRQGDYGYTF. Written as DNA, the CDR3 is TGTGCCAGTAGTATTCGCCAGGGCGACTATGGCTACACCTTC.

The chain employs TRBV7-2 and TRBJ2-2; 10 bases align to TRBD2. J lost 6 bases, V lost 5 bases, and 6 bases had no gene match. The V gene's germline CDR1 is SGHTA and CDR2 FQGNSA. The CDR3 spans 15 residues. CDR3 DNA: TGTGCCAGCAGCGGCCTGAGCGGGGGGGCCGGGGAGCTGTTTTTT. Residues: CASSGLSGGAGELFF.

This clone showed up just once. The CDR3 region has the DNA TGTGCCAGCAGCTTGGATCACAGGCATCTGAACACTGAAGCTTTCTTT. As protein: CASSLDHRHLNTEAFF. V usage is TRBV5-5 and J usage is TRBJ1-1; possible D gene TRBD1, 5 bases. The CDR3 totals 16 residues. Trimming took 0 bases from V and 0 from J, leaving 12 bases between them. The V gene's germline CDR1 is SGHKS and CDR2 YYEKEE (reference sequence). The full variable domain, in which reference TRBV5-5 and TRBJ1-1 provide the parts outside the CDR3, is DAGVTQSPTHLIKTRGQQVTLRCSPISGHKSVSWYQQVLGQGPQFIFQYYEKEERGRGNFPDRFSARQFPNYSSELNVNALLLGDSALYLCASSLDHRHLNTEAFFGQGTRLTVV.

The V and J genes are TRBV2 and TRBJ2-5; the match to TRBD2 covers 9 bases. The germline CDR1 and CDR2 sequences are SNHLY and FYNNEI. The CDR3 totals 13 residues. The J segment lost 1 base and the V segment lost 6 bases, leaving 0 bases of the junction unmatched. CDR3: CASRRGGQETQYF. CDR3 bases: TGTGCCAGCAGGCGGGGGGGCCAAGAGACCCAGTACTTC. The full variable domain, in which reference TRBV2 and TRBJ2-5 provide the parts outside the CDR3, is EPEVTQTPSHQVTQMGQEVILRCVPISNHLYFYWYRQILGQKVEFLVSFYNNEISEKSEIFDDQFSVERPDGSNFTLKIRSTKLEDSAMYFCASRRGGQETQYFGPGTRLLVL.

This clone was recorded only once. The chain carries TRBV18 and TRBJ2-7; D unclear. Trimming took off 2 bases at V and 2 bases at J, with 7 bases between the two ends. CDR3 length: 13 amino acids. CDR1 is KGHSH and CDR2 is LQKENI in the germline V gene. The CDR3 DNA is TGTGCCAGCTCACCATCTAGTACCTACGAGCAGTACTTC. It encodes CASSPSSTYEQYF.

The chain employs TRBV7-9 and TRBJ2-7; maybe TRBD2 (6 bases). Germline lookup yields CDR1 SEHNR and CDR2 FQNEAQ (reference sequence). The V and J ends lost 5 bases and 5 bases respectively, with 16 bases between them. The CDR3 is made up of 14 amino acids. CDR3 sequence reads: CASSQGASVHEQYF. CDR3 in DNA: TGTGCCAGCAGCCAAGGGGCTAGCGTCCACGAGCAGTACTTC.

The genes are TRBV7-3 and TRBJ2-1; unclear D gene. The CDR3 spans 14 residues. V was shortened by 5 bases and J by 4 bases, with 12 bases between the two germline ends. In germline, CDR1 is SGHTA, CDR2 FQGTGA. The CDR3: CASSPTTDYNEQFF. The DNA of the CDR3 is TGTGCCAGCAGCCCAACGACTGATTACAATGAGCAGTTCTTC. The entire variable domain, with the rest obtained from reference TRBV7-3 and TRBJ2-1, is as follows: GAGVSQTPSNKVTEKGKYVELRCDPISGHTALYWYRQSLGQGPEFLIYFQGTGAADDSGLPNDRFFAVRPEGSVSTLKIQRTERGDSAVYLCASSPTTDYNEQFFGPGTRLTVL.

As to this clone: Other DNA sequences from this sample encode an identical CDR3 as well. The chain links TRBV5-1 to TRBJ2-5; D might be TRBD2 (6 bases). CDR1 SGHRS and CDR2 YFSETQ come from the germline V gene. CDR3 length equals 13 residues. Trimming left V 0 bases short and J 5 bases short, with 8 bases between. CDR3 region: CASSLGRGETQYF. CDR3 nucleotide sequence: TGCGCCAGCAGCTTGGGTCGGGGGGAGACCCAGTACTTC.

In nucleotides, the CDR3 is TGCGCCAGCAGCCCCGGGGCGGATGAGCAGTTCTTC. Translating gives CASSPGADEQFF. The chain recombines TRBV5-1 with TRBJ2-1, with D perhaps being TRBD1 or TRBD2 (5 bases each). Germline V gene sequence: CDR1 SGHRS, CDR2 YFSETQ. The V end lost 4 bases, the J end lost 8 bases, and 10 bases lay between the germline ends. The CDR3 length is 12 residues.

The chain employs TRBV7-2 and TRBJ2-7; 8 bases match TRBD2. With V trimmed by 0 bases and J by 0 bases, 1 base remained unmatched. Germline CDR1 SGHTA, CDR2 FQGNSA. The CDR3 is 15 residues long. This chain's CDR3 is CASSLASGASYEQYF. CDR3 nucleotides: TGTGCCAGCAGCTTAGCTAGCGGGGCCTCCTACGAGCAGTACTTC.

The rearrangement uses TRBV5-1 and TRBJ2-3; D may be TRBD1 (6 bases). Trimming stripped 6 bases from V and 1 base from J, with 15 bases between. In germline, CDR1 is SGHRS, CDR2 YFSETQ. This CDR3 spans 15 amino acids. The DNA for the CDR3 is TGCGCCAGCACCAGAAACAGGGCGGGCACAGATACGCAGTATTTT. The encoded protein is CASTRNRAGTDTQYF.

This chain uses TRBV7-9 with TRBJ1-6; possibly TRBD1 for D (6 bases). V was pared by 5 bases and J by 3 bases, with 8 bases between. The V gene's germline CDR1 is SEHNR and CDR2 FQNEAQ (reference sequence). The CDR3 is made up of 14 amino acids. The DNA of the CDR3 is TGTGCCAGCAGCCAGGACAGCTATAATTCACCCCTCCACTTT. Its protein is CASSQDSYNSPLHF.

The chain combines TRBV7-8 with TRBJ2-7; 10 positions match TRBD1. V was pared by 5 bases and J by 6 bases, with 7 bases of the junction left unmatched. The CDR3 sequence is 14 residues long. From germline, CDR1 is SGHVS and CDR2 FQNEAQ. The CDR3 coding sequence is TGTGCCAGCAGCCCGCGACAGGGGGCTGGCGAGCAGTACTTC. Translated, it gives CASSPRQGAGEQYF.

This chain joins TRBV7-8 and TRBJ2-2, with unresolved D. The CDR3 spans 15 residues. V dropped 0 bases and J dropped 1 base, with 6 bases sitting between them. CDR1 is SGHVS and CDR2 is FQNEAQ in the germline V gene. The CDR3 DNA reads as TGTGCCAGCAGCTTAGCGGTACAGAACACCGGGGAGCTGTTTTTT. It translates to CASSLAVQNTGELFF.